The present T cell receptor (beta chain) was sequenced within a study of blood T cells in healthy people across ages (dated by TCRdb to 2014 to 2015). In terms of the full investigation: Template switching captured roughly one uniquely barcoded TCR beta cDNA molecule per two T cells in model experiments. Using deep sequencing normalized with unique cDNA molecular identifiers, the study measured how TCR beta repertoire diversity changes with age. The donors were split into four age groups: young (average around 15 years), middle-aged (about 40), aged (over 55) and long-lived (82). Donors of different ages were randomly distributed across sequencing lanes to avoid experimental bias. Two additional independent replicas of 1 million unique cDNA reads from the same blood draw were analyzed for two donors (one aged 18 to 30 and one aged 80 or older).

General conclusions and limits of the study: Donor CMV infection status was unknown, potentially confounding age-related changes in expanded clonotypes. Compared with the aged group, the long-lived group had more naive CD4+ T cells, fewer expanded clones and increased TCR diversity, suggesting age selection. As age increased, observed TCR beta diversity per million T cells dropped in a roughly linear way, and a significant reduction was already evident by age 40. The percentage of naive T cells measured by flow cytometry correlated strongly with observed TCR beta diversity. Conclusive comparison of naive and antigen-experienced compartments was prevented by the profiling of bulk unsorted PBMCs. Estimates of total diversity based on one million sequenced T cells were regarded as lower bounds and as underestimates.

Looking up the germline V gene yields CDR1 MDHEN and CDR2 SYDVKM. From the cysteine through the phenylalanine, the CDR3 covers 15 amino acids. Solely the CDR3 DNA is kept, with 45 bases framed from the first base. Trimming at the junction amounts to 7 bases on V and 4 bases on J, and the germline ends lie 17 bases apart. Libraries were made using 5' RACE. Sequencing took place on an Illumina HiSeq 2500. The second PCR ran for roughly 7 to 11 cycles and used a J-beta primer mix along with a sample-barcoded 5' primer. A template-switch 5' adaptor carrying 12 random nucleotides introduced a unique molecular identifier onto each TCR beta cDNA molecule. Each sample yielded at least 2.5 million CDR3-containing paired-end reads. The Mint cDNA synthesis kit, primed by a TRBC-specific oligonucleotide, was used to synthesize first-strand cDNA from all RNA. Following uracil-DNA glycosylase treatment, a first 18-cycle PCR with universal primers M1SS and BC2_uni_R was performed on all cDNA. In the paper's pipeline: Normalization of each sample was performed by random selection of 1 million high-quality reads, each carrying a distinct molecular identifier. Reads with shared molecular identifiers were discarded instead of being binned into consensus sequences. MiTCR, with a Q25 quality threshold and the strictest error-elimination algorithm, was used for CDR3 identification, clonotype clustering and error correction. A nonparametric unseen species model with Euler transformation was used to estimate a lower bound on total TCR beta diversity. TCRdb cleaned the public reads at Q25 with fastp, built clones with MiXCR and kept in-frame beta chains. Records with the same CDR3 protein are collapsed into one entry carrying the most frequent genes and DNA. Here the V and J calls rest on TCRdb's processing, not on the authors' analysis. The sample includes some 1.5 million distinct CDR3 sequences, with 25% to 30% observed a single time. The ten biggest clones cover 7.7% of the sample.

The donors were roughly 38 Caucasian individuals from Russia, aged roughly 6 to 100 years, who were systemically healthy. Each donor gave 8 to 10 milliliters of peripheral blood, drawn into EDTA-treated Vacutainer tubes. PBMCs were isolated by Ficoll-Paque density-gradient centrifugation, with at least 6 million obtained per sample. Trizol reagent was used to extract total RNA from the PBMCs, yielding at least 5 micrograms per sample. For every donor, an aliquot of PBMCs went through flow cytometry to measure the percentages of naive CD45RAhigh/CD27high T cells. On this clonotype itself: Its antigen specificity is not known. Base-call qualities are not available, and no considerably larger clone is one nucleotide away.

Input material: blood. The receptor's source is a woman in her twenties or thirties in good health. Recombination linked TRBV28 to TRBJ2-1, with TRBD2 perhaps the D gene, on 5 matching bases. The CDR3 region: CASTLGTGVYNEQFF. The DNA is TGTGCCAGCACCCTGGGCACCGGGGTGTACAATGAGCAGTTCTTC. Supplemented by the reference TRBV28 and TRBJ2-1 proteins around the CDR3, the complete variable domain is DVKVTQSSRYLVKRTGEKVFLECVQDMDHENMFWYRQDPGLGLRLIYFSYDVKMKEKGDIPEGYSVSREKKERFSLILESASTNQTSMYLCASTLGTGVYNEQFFGPGTRLTVL.